This T cell receptor beta chain is drawn from a study of T cell responses to AZD1222 COVID-19 vaccine. On this clone itself: Its antigen is unidentified.

V lost 3 bases, J lost 0 bases, and 5 bases lay in between. Germline values: CDR1 MGHDK, CDR2 SYGVNS. The CDR3 runs to 14 residues. Regarding the study as a whole: Following two doses of AZD1222, Spike-specific TCR breadth and depth rose.

Measured with immunoSEQ multiplex PCR; TCRdb has only the in-frame clones, and not every one. The sample includes some 83,000 clones, 75% to 90% seen only once; the top ten take 5% to 6%. Sequenced material: peripheral blood, taken 28 days after the second AZD1222 dose. The chain links TRBV25-1 to TRBJ2-2; D gene unclear. The receptor was derived from an adult who received the AZD1222 COVID-19 vaccine. The CDR3 sequence: CASSDGANTGELFF. The CDR3 nucleotides read TGTGCCAGCAGTGACGGAGCGAACACCGGGGAGCTGTTTTTT.